Described below is a single T cell receptor (beta chain) sequence and its context. As yet, its antigen is unknown. The record originates from a study of T-cell memory formation after mild COVID-19. In TCRdb, the 5' RACE reads were re-called with MiXCR into one record per CDR3 protein. The sample holds more than 300,000 distinct CDR3 sequences; 20% to 25% are singletons and the top ten take roughly 21%. The study's findings and limits: For contracting clones, CD4+ ones sat mainly in CM and EM, CD8+ in EMRA.

CDR3 length: 14 residues. V shed 6 bases and J shed 6 bases, with 16 bases lying between them. The origin of this receptor is a man aged 18-30 years who had mild COVID-19 (a few samples of this study predate the infection). Cell type and time point are not known. This chain connects TRBV12-3 or TRBV12-4 to TRBJ2-3, with D perhaps matching TRBD1 (6 bases). The sample taken for sequencing was PBMCs or a T cell subset sorted from them (not recorded which). CDR3 sequence reads: CASRNRDSRDTQYF. In nucleotides, the CDR3 is TGTGCCAGCAGGAACAGGGATTCAAGGGATACGCAGTATTTT.